This TCR beta chain was identified in a study of blood T cell repertoires in COVID-19. Study information: Acute and convalescent COVID-19 specimens originated in the United States, Italy and Spain. T cells, B-cell-depleted T cells, or PBMCs supplied cDNA or gDNA.

Seattle patient enrollment occurred during active infection, with longitudinal follow-up thereafter. The CDR3 sequence is 14 residues long. Per germline, CDR1 MNHEY and CDR2 SVGAGI. Trimming shortened V by 2 bases and J by 3 bases, and 11 bases separated the two germline ends. This table comes from immunoSEQ multiplex PCR, and its TCRdb copy is limited to in-frame clones, with some not included. The top ten clones hold 2% to 2.5% of a sample with 250,000 to 300,000 clones, roughly 90% of them seen once. What was sequenced was peripheral blood. This chain uses TRBV6-5 with TRBJ2-7, with a weak D call TRBD2 (5 bases). This sequence was found in a woman aged 25 to 39 with COVID-19, enrolled during active disease. CDR3 sequence: CASSYAGSVYEQYF. As DNA, the CDR3 is TGTGCCAGCAGTTACGCGGGCAGTGTCTACGAGCAGTACTTC.